Below, one T cell receptor (beta chain) is given with its context. Its specificity is not known. CDR1 is DFQATT, CDR2 SNEGSKA, per germline (reference sequence). This CDR3 is 16 amino acids long. V was pared by 3 bases and J by 0 bases, with 9 bases of the junction left unmatched. The data derive from a study of CD8 T cells in ankylosing spondylitis. Study-level results: Prior literature has documented some motif variants in synovial fluid and blood from reactive arthritis. Several highly homologous variants made up a TCR beta motif that seemed to typify ankylosing spondylitis blood. Matched ankylosing spondylitis synovial fluid reportedly contained a significantly enriched population of disease-linked clones.

TCRdb ran MiXCR on the 5' RACE reads and lists one entry per CDR3 protein. The sample yields approximately 350,000 distinct CDR3 sequences, roughly 14% seen once. The chain uses TRBV20-1 and TRBJ2-3; 7 bases are a match to TRBD1. This clonotype was obtained from a male donor with ankylosing spondylitis or in good health (not recorded which). The sequenced sample consisted of blood, either unsorted or a sorted T cell fraction (not recorded which). In DNA, the CDR3 is TGCAGTGCTAGGGGTTTGAGGGGGCTGAGCACAGATACGCAGTATTTT. As protein: CSARGLRGLSTDTQYF.